Each of the 14 T cell receptor beta chains below was sequenced from the same sample in a study of identical twins. TCRdb redid the calling of the 5' RACE reads with MiXCR, one entry per CDR3 protein. The sample yields some 300,000 distinct CDR3 sequences, roughly an eighth seen once. The same specimen was also included in a second study, on yellow fever vaccine responses in identical twins.

Input material: CD8+ T cells sorted from blood. Every receptor here comes from a woman under 30 in good health.

This clonotype was recorded at least ten times. The CDR3 here is CASNHFEDSGNTIYF. The CDR3 DNA reads as TGTGCCAGCAACCACTTTGAGGACTCTGGAAACACCATATATTTT. The gene calls are TRBV3-1 and TRBJ1-3; D ambiguous. This CDR3 contains 15 residues. CDR1 is LGHDT, CDR2 YNNKEL, per germline (reference sequence). V was trimmed by 7 bases and J by 0 bases, leaving 13 bases between them.

The chain combines TRBV15 with TRBJ2-7; 7 bases line up with TRBD2. With 4 bases clipped from V and 5 bases from J, the junction kept 5 bases outside the gene matches. Germline V gene sequence: CDR1 LNHNV, CDR2 YYDKDF (reference sequence). The CDR3 consists of 13 residues. The CDR3 sequence is CATSMESGNEQYV. CDR3 nucleotide sequence: TGTGCCACCAGCATGGAGAGCGGGAACGAGCAGTACGTC.

This clonotype has only a few counts. V is TRBV7-2 and J is TRBJ2-7, with D maybe TRBD2 (5 bases). V lost 5 bases to trimming and J lost 0 bases, with 17 bases between them. This CDR3 comprises 16 residues. From germline, CDR1 is SGHTA and CDR2 FQGNSA. The CDR3 DNA follows: TGTGCCAGCAGCCCTCCGGCTAGCCCGCGCTCCTACGAGCAGTACTTC. It codes for CASSPPASPRSYEQYF.

This clonotype was counted between two and nine times. The V gene is TRBV11-2, the J gene TRBJ2-3; 8 bases map to TRBD2. V was clipped by 0 bases and J by 10 bases; unmatched bases: 9. CDR1 is SGHAT and CDR2 is FQNNGV in the germline V gene. This CDR3 has 15 amino acids. Written as DNA, the CDR3 is TGTGCCAGCAGCTTAGAGGGCGGGGGGAACCCGTCGCAGTATTTT. Its translation: CASSLEGGGNPSQYF.

This chain links TRBV5-1 with TRBJ2-7; D may be TRBD1 (6 bases). The CDR3 runs to 13 residues. Trimming stripped 4 bases from V and 6 bases from J, with 14 bases between. Germline CDR1 is SGHRS and CDR2 is YFSETQ. CDR3 sequence reads: CASSLLQGSEQYV. The CDR3 coding sequence is TGCGCCAGCAGCCTTTTGCAGGGGAGCGAGCAGTACGTC.

The genes are TRBV20-1 and TRBJ2-1; 10 bases fit TRBD2. The V gene end was trimmed by 1 base and the J gene end by 8 bases; junction bases not matched to a gene: 8. The CDR3 sequence is 15 residues long. CDR1 is DFQATT, CDR2 SNEGSKA, per germline (reference sequence). CDR3 protein: CSARVHLAGADEQFF. The DNA for the CDR3 is TGCAGTGCTAGAGTTCACCTAGCGGGGGCGGATGAGCAGTTCTTC.

J is TRBJ2-1 and V is TRBV7-8; D not certain. The CDR3 has 19 amino acids. V was shortened by 2 bases and J by 2 bases, with 22 bases between the two germline ends. The germline gives CDR1 SGHVS, CDR2 FQNEAQ. The CDR3 sequence: CASSLKARSVPSTYNEQFF. The CDR3 DNA follows: TGTGCCAGCAGCTTAAAGGCTCGGTCAGTACCTTCCACCTACAATGAGCAGTTCTTC. Based on the CDR3 plus reference TRBV7-8 and TRBJ2-1, the full variable domain is GAGVSQSPRYKVAKRGQDVALRCDPISGHVSLFWYQQALGQGPEFLTYFQNEAQLDKSGLPSDRFFAERPEGSVSTLKIQRTQQEDSAVYLCASSLKARSVPSTYNEQFFGPGTRLTVL.

The chain carries TRBV2 and TRBJ1-5; 9 bases fit TRBD1. V shed 6 bases and J 2 bases; nucleotides not matched to a gene: 2. CDR3 size: 14 residues. Per germline, CDR1 SNHLY and CDR2 FYNNEI. The CDR3 region has the DNA TGTGCCAGCAGACGGACAGGGGGCAATCAGCCCCAGCATTTT. It encodes CASRRTGGNQPQHF.

The chain links TRBV4-1 to TRBJ2-2; no firm D call. The ends were cut back, 0 bases at V and 3 bases at J, with 8 bases in the middle. Germline CDR1 reads MGHRA; CDR2 reads YSYEKL. This CDR3 has 15 residues. Written as DNA, the CDR3 is TGCGCCAGCAGCCAAGATAGGGCGGACACCGGGGAGCTGTTTTTT. It codes for CASSQDRADTGELFF.

The chain couples TRBV7-8 to TRBJ2-3, with D unclear. Germline CDR1 and CDR2: SGHVS and FQNEAQ. The CDR3 consists of 14 residues. The V end was cut by 0 bases, the J end by 0 bases, with 4 bases between. The CDR3 DNA reads TGTGCCAGCAGCTTAGCGCAGAGCACAGATACGCAGTATTTT. This translates into CASSLAQSTDTQYF.

The rearrangement uses TRBV20-1 and TRBJ2-7; D perhaps matches TRBD2 (7 bases). Germline assignment: CDR1 DFQATT and CDR2 SNEGSKA (reference sequence). The CDR3 spans 15 residues. The ends were cut back, 6 bases at V and 3 bases at J, with 21 bases in the middle. The CDR3 DNA reads TGCAGTGCCGTAACCCGGGGGGACACCCTCTACGAGCAGTACGTC. This translates into CSAVTRGDTLYEQYV.

This clonotype turned up a few times. The genes are TRBV24-1 and TRBJ1-1; no definite D call. This CDR3 spans 13 amino acids. The V gene lost 2 bases and the J gene lost 0 bases, with 3 bases spanning the gap. CDR1 and CDR2 (germline): KGHDR, SFDVKD. CDR3 sequence reads: CATSDSLNTEAFF. Here the CDR3 DNA reads TGTGCCACCAGTGATTCGCTGAACACTGAAGCTTTCTTT.

This clonotype showed up just a few times. The chain employs TRBV5-1 and TRBJ2-1; 14 nucleotides agree with TRBD2. Looked up from germline, CDR1 is SGHRS and CDR2 is YFSETQ. After removal of 3 bases from V and 4 bases from J, the junction contained 3 bases not matched to a gene. The CDR3 has 16 residues. The CDR3 here is CASSSGLAGEYNEQFF. In DNA, the CDR3 is TGCGCCAGCAGCTCGGGACTAGCGGGAGAGTACAATGAGCAGTTCTTC.

Only a few counts were recorded for this clonotype. The chain is built from TRBV12-3 or TRBV12-4 and TRBJ2-7, with D tentatively TRBD2 (6 bases). The V and J ends lost 5 bases and 0 bases respectively, with 17 bases between them. The CDR3 has 16 amino acids. Written as DNA, the CDR3 is TGTGCCAGCAGTCTTACGGGACGGGAGAGCTCCTACGAGCAGTACTTC. Translated: CASSLTGRESSYEQYF.